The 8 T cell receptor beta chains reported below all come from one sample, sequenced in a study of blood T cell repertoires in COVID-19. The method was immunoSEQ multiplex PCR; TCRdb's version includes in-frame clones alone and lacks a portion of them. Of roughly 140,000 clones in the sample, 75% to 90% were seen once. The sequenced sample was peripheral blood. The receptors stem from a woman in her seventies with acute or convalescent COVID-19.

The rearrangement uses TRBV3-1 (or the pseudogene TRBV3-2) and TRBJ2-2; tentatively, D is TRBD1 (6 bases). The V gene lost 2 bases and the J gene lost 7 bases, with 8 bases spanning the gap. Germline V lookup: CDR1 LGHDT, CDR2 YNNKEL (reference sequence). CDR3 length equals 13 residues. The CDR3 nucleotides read TGTGCCAGCAGCCAAAAGGGGGTCGGGGAGCTGTTTTTT. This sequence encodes CASSQKGVGELFF.

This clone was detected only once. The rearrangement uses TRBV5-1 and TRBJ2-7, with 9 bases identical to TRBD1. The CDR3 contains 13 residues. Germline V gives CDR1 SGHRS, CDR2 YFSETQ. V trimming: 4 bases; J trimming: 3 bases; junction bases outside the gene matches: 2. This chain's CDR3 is CASSPDRGYEQYV. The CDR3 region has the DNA TGCGCCAGCAGCCCGGACAGGGGCTACGAGCAGTACGTC.

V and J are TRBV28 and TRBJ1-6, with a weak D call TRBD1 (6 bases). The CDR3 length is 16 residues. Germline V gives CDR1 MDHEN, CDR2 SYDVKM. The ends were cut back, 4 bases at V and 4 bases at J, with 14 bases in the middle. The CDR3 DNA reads TGTGCCAGCAGTTCCCCCGGGACACCATATAATTCACCCCTCCACTTT. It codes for CASSSPGTPYNSPLHF.

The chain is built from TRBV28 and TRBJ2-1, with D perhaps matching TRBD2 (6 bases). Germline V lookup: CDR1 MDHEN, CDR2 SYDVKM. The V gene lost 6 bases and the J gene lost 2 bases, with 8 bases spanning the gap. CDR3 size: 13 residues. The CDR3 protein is CASRGGAYNEQFF. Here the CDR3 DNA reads TGTGCCAGCAGAGGCGGGGCCTACAATGAGCAGTTCTTC.

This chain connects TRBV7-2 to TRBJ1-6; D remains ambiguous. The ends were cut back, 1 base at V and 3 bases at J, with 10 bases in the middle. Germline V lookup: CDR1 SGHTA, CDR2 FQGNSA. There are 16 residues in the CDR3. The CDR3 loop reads CASSLVSGLYNSPLHF. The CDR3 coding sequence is TGTGCCAGCAGCTTAGTCTCAGGACTCTATAATTCACCCCTCCACTTT.

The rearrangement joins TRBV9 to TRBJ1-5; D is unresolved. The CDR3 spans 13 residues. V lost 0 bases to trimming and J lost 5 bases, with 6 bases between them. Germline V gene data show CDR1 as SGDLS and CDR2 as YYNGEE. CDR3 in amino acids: CASSVAEYQPQHF. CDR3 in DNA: TGTGCCAGCAGCGTAGCAGAATATCAGCCCCAGCATTTT.

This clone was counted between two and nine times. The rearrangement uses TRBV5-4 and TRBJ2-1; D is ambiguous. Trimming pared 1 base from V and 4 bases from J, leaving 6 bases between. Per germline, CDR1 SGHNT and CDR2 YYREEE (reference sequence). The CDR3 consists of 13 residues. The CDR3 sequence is CASSLSHYNEQFF. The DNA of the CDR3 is TGTGCCAGCAGCTTGTCCCATTACAATGAGCAGTTCTTC.

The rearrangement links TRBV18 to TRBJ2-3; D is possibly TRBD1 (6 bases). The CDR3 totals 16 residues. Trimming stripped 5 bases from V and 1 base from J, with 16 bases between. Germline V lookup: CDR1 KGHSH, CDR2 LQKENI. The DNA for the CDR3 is TGTGCCAGCTCAGCACAGGGCGGGTATGGCACAGATACGCAGTATTTT. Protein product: CASSAQGGYGTDTQYF.